Listed below are T cell receptor beta chains from one sample, sequenced in a study of CD8+ T cells in alopecia areata. Clones were sequenced by immunoSEQ multiplex PCR, and TCRdb holds only the in-frame ones, with some missing. The table lists tens of thousands of clones, about 80% of them singletons, with under 20% in the top ten. Sequencing input: NKG2D-low CD8+ T cells sorted from blood. These receptors were collected from a human donor with alopecia areata. Both conserved end residues are part of each CDR3. D genes are given only for firm matches. A clone size is listed for some rows: how often the clone was seen (once, few, many), or a class if it is expanded.

V: TRBV2
J: TRBJ2-7
D: NA
size: NA
DNA: TGTGCCAGCAGTGACCCAGGGCTGGGCGAGCAGTACTTC
CDR3: CASSDPGLGEQYF

V: TRBV28
J: TRBJ2-7
D: NA
size: NA
DNA: TGTGCCAGCAGCGTTCGGGGGGCCGAGCAGTACTTC
CDR3: CASSVRGAEQYF

V: TRBV4-3
J: TRBJ1-4
D: NA
size: NA
DNA: TGCGCCAGCAGCCAAGCAGGTCCCGGGACATCGGAAAAACTGTTTTTT
CDR3: CASSQAGPGTSEKLFF

V: TRBV7-2
J: TRBJ1-2
D: TRBD1
size: NA
DNA: TGTGCTTCTACCGGGACAGGGTCGAGTGGCTACACCTTC
CDR3: CASTGTGSSGYTF

V: TRBV9
J: TRBJ2-2
D: TRBD2
size: NA
DNA: TGTGCCAGCAGCGTAGCGGGGGGAAGCACCGGGGAGCTGTTTTTT
CDR3: CASSVAGGSTGELFF

V: TRBV14
J: TRBJ1-4
D: NA
size: few
DNA: TGTGCCAGCAGCCAAGAAGGAGCCGTGGGTCGTGAAAAACTGTTTTTT
CDR3: CASSQEGAVGREKLFF

V: TRBV29-1
J: TRBJ2-7
D: NA
size: NA
DNA: TGCAGCGTTAAGGATTCCTACGAGCAGTACTTC
CDR3: CSVKDSYEQYF

V: TRBV5-4
J: TRBJ1-1
D: TRBD1
size: NA
DNA: TGTGCCAGCAGCCCAAGAGGACAGGGGAGCACTGAAGCTTTCTTT
CDR3: CASSPRGQGSTEAFF

V: TRBV5-4
J: TRBJ2-6
D: NA
size: NA
DNA: TGTGCCAGCAGCTTGGATCCCTTCTCTGGGGCCAACGTCCTGACTTTC
CDR3: CASSLDPFSGANVLTF

V: TRBV28
J: TRBJ1-1
D: NA
size: few
DNA: TGTGCCAGCAGCACGGAGGTGACTGAAGCTTTCTTT
CDR3: CASSTEVTEAFF

V: TRBV6-5
J: TRBJ2-7
D: TRBD1
size: NA
DNA: TGTGCCAGCAGCGTGTTTGATAGGGGGCACGAGCAGTACTTC
CDR3: CASSVFDRGHEQYF

V: TRBV5-6
J: TRBJ2-4
D: NA
size: NA
DNA: TGTGCCAGCAGCTTTGGGGGGAGAAACATTCAGTACTTC
CDR3: CASSFGGRNIQYF

V: TRBV27
J: TRBJ2-1
D: TRBD2
size: NA
DNA: TGTGCCAGCAGTCTAGCGGGAGTAAATGAGCAGTTCTTC
CDR3: CASSLAGVNEQFF

V: TRBV5-1
J: TRBJ2-5
D: NA
size: NA
DNA: TGCGCCAGCAGCCGCTGGACAGAACAAGAGACCCAGTACTTC
CDR3: CASSRWTEQETQYF

V: TRBV6-1
J: TRBJ2-2
D: NA
size: NA
DNA: TGTGCCAGCAGTGAAGGTGCCGGTGACTACACCGGGGAGCTGTTTTTT
CDR3: CASSEGAGDYTGELFF

V: TRBV27
J: TRBJ1-1
D: TRBD1
size: NA
DNA: TGTGCCAGCCACAAGACAGGGGGCTTCGCTGAAGCTTTCTTT
CDR3: CASHKTGGFAEAFF

V: TRBV2
J: TRBJ1-4
D: NA
size: NA
DNA: TGTGCCAGCAGTGTGAGCAGGGGAGCGGGGGAAAAACTGTTTTTT
CDR3: CASSVSRGAGEKLFF

V: TRBV29-1
J: TRBJ1-2
D: NA
size: once
DNA: TGCAGCGCCCCCTTCGGAGGGGGTGAGGGCTACACCTTC
CDR3: CSAPFGGGEGYTF

V: TRBV7-9
J: TRBJ2-7
D: NA
size: NA
DNA: TGTGCCAGCAGTCCAGAGTTTCCCCCCTACGAGCAGTACTTC
CDR3: CASSPEFPPYEQYF

V: TRBV5-1
J: TRBJ2-7
D: NA
size: NA
DNA: TGCGCCAGCAGCTTGGAAAGGGGTTTATTCTACGAGCAGTACTTC
CDR3: CASSLERGLFYEQYF

V: TRBV27
J: TRBJ2-7
D: NA
size: once
DNA: TGTGCCAGCGGCCGCAGTTGGAGGGAATTTCCCTACGAGCAGTACTTC
CDR3: CASGRSWREFPYEQYF

V: TRBV27
J: TRBJ2-3
D: TRBD2
size: NA
DNA: TGTGCCAGCAGACCCTCTACGGGAGGGCCAGATACGCAGTATTTT
CDR3: CASRPSTGGPDTQYF

V: TRBV27
J: TRBJ2-7
D: NA
size: NA
DNA: TGTGCCAGCAGTCGCCCGGGACCATTCTACGAGCAGTACTTC
CDR3: CASSRPGPFYEQYF

V: TRBV29-1
J: TRBJ1-1
D: NA
size: few
DNA: TGCAGCGTTGCGTGGGGGGGCACTGAAGCTTTCTTT
CDR3: CSVAWGGTEAFF

V: TRBV6-4
J: TRBJ2-3
D: TRBD2
size: medium-sized
DNA: TGTGCCAGCAGTGGTAGCGGGGGGGCCTCAGATACGCAGTATTTT
CDR3: CASSGSGGASDTQYF

V: TRBV7-9
J: TRBJ2-1
D: TRBD1
size: few
DNA: TGTGCCAGCAGCTCGTTGACAGGGAACTACAATGAGCAGTTCTTC
CDR3: CASSSLTGNYNEQFF

V: TRBV27
J: TRBJ2-5
D: TRBD2
size: NA
DNA: TGTGCCAGCAGTCCTCTTTCGGGGGGGATGTACTTC
CDR3: CASSPLSGGMYF

V: TRBV5-6
J: TRBJ2-7
D: NA
size: once
DNA: TGTGCCAGCAGCTTGTCGGCAGGCGCCAACGAGCAGTACTTC
CDR3: CASSLSAGANEQYF

V: TRBV7-9
J: TRBJ2-7
D: TRBD1
size: NA
DNA: TGTGCCAGCAGCACACAGGGGCGGGAGCAGTACTTC
CDR3: CASSTQGREQYF

V: TRBV29-1
J: TRBJ2-7
D: TRBD2
size: once
DNA: TGCAGCGTTTGGGTGGCGGGGGGCGACGAGCAGTACTTC
CDR3: CSVWVAGGDEQYF

V: TRBV10-2
J: TRBJ2-7
D: NA
size: NA
DNA: TGCGCCAGCAGTGAAAGCGCAGGAGGGGAGCAGTACTTC
CDR3: CASSESAGGEQYF

V: TRBV2
J: TRBJ2-7
D: TRBD2
size: NA
DNA: TGTGCCAGCACCCCCTTCGGTGGGACTAGCGGGAACTCCTACGAGCAGTACTTC
CDR3: CASTPFGGTSGNSYEQYF

V: TRBV4-1
J: TRBJ1-1
D: NA
size: NA
DNA: TGCGCCAGCAGCCGCCCGGGAGTGAACACTGAAGCTTTCTTT
CDR3: CASSRPGVNTEAFF

V: TRBV7-2
J: TRBJ1-2
D: TRBD1
size: NA
DNA: TGTGCCAGCAGCTCACAGGGGGCGAGTGGCTACACCTTC
CDR3: CASSSQGASGYTF

V: TRBV4-1
J: TRBJ1-1
D: TRBD1
size: NA
DNA: TGCGCCAGCAGCCATTATACAGGGGGTGGGGCTGAAGCTTTCTTT
CDR3: CASSHYTGGGAEAFF

V: TRBV2
J: TRBJ2-3
D: NA
size: NA
DNA: TGTGCCAGCAGTGGACTACCGGACCCAGATACGCAGTATTTT
CDR3: CASSGLPDPDTQYF

V: TRBV6-6
J: TRBJ1-6
D: NA
size: NA
DNA: TGTGCCAGCAGTTACTCGGCCGGTCATCCACCCCTCCACTTT
CDR3: CASSYSAGHPPLHF

V: TRBV28
J: TRBJ2-3
D: NA
size: NA
DNA: TGTGCCAGCAGTTTATCGTCTGACAGGCTGGGAGATACGCAGTATTTT
CDR3: CASSLSSDRLGDTQYF

V: TRBV5-4
J: TRBJ1-1
D: NA
size: NA
DNA: TGTGCCAGCAGCTCCAGGGACTGGACCTTGAACACTGAAGCTTTCTTT
CDR3: CASSSRDWTLNTEAFF

V: TRBV18
J: TRBJ2-1
D: NA
size: few
DNA: TGTGCCAGCTCACCACAGGGCAGCTCCTACAATGAGCAGTTCTTC
CDR3: CASSPQGSSYNEQFF

V: TRBV7-3
J: TRBJ2-5
D: NA
size: NA
DNA: TGTGCCAGCAGCTTTGGGGGCGGCGTTCGAGAGACCCAGTACTTC
CDR3: CASSFGGGVRETQYF

V: TRBV29-1
J: TRBJ2-7
D: TRBD2
size: NA
DNA: TGCAGCGTTTCGGGCGGGAGCTCCTACGAGCAGTACTTC
CDR3: CSVSGGSSYEQYF

V: TRBV4-1
J: TRBJ2-7
D: TRBD1
size: NA
DNA: TGCGCCAGCAGCCAAGCTCCGGGACAGTCCTACGAGCAGTACTTC
CDR3: CASSQAPGQSYEQYF

V: TRBV6-4
J: TRBJ2-2
D: NA
size: NA
DNA: TGTGCCAGCAGTGGCCAGAACACCGGGGAGCTGTTTTTT
CDR3: CASSGQNTGELFF

V: TRBV19
J: TRBJ2-5
D: NA
size: few
DNA: TGTGCCAGTAGTATGACAGGACAAGAGACCCAGTACTTC
CDR3: CASSMTGQETQYF

V: TRBV5-1
J: TRBJ2-7
D: TRBD2
size: once
DNA: TGCGCCAGCAGCTTGGGCTTCGGCGGGGCGGGGGTCTACGAGCAGTACTTC
CDR3: CASSLGFGGAGVYEQYF

V: TRBV27
J: TRBJ1-1
D: NA
size: NA
DNA: TGTGCCAGCAGTAGACAGGCGGGCACTGAAGCTTTCTTT
CDR3: CASSRQAGTEAFF

V: TRBV27
J: TRBJ2-6
D: NA
size: NA
DNA: TGTGCCAGCAGCTCATGGGGTACGACTGGGGCCAACGTCCTGACTTTC
CDR3: CASSSWGTTGANVLTF

V: TRBV6-9
J: TRBJ2-3
D: NA
size: NA
DNA: TGTGCCAGCAGTTATCGGGGGACGACAGATACGCAGTATTTT
CDR3: CASSYRGTTDTQYF

V: TRBV19
J: TRBJ2-3
D: NA
size: NA
DNA: TGTGCCAGTATGGCAGGGGCCCCAGATACGCAGTATTTT
CDR3: CASMAGAPDTQYF

V: TRBV9
J: TRBJ2-7
D: NA
size: NA
DNA: TGTGCCAGCAGCGGTACAGAAACCTCCTACGAGCAGTACTTC
CDR3: CASSGTETSYEQYF

V: TRBV19
J: TRBJ2-7
D: NA
size: NA
DNA: TGTGCCAGTAGCCCCGCAGGGTCGGGCTACGAGCAGTACTTC
CDR3: CASSPAGSGYEQYF

V: TRBV30
J: TRBJ1-5
D: TRBD1
size: NA
DNA: TGTGCCTGGAGTGTACAGGGGACGGCCAATCAGCCCCAGCATTTT
CDR3: CAWSVQGTANQPQHF